The clone carrying this TCR beta chain was counted ten times or more. Its antigen remains unidentified. Per germline, CDR1 SGHRS and CDR2 YFSETQ. V was pared by 5 bases and J by 0 bases, with 15 bases between. The CDR3 runs 16 residues. This sample is drawn from a study of T cells after yellow fever vaccination. Broader study findings: Post-booster repertoires contained most primary-vaccination clones again (about 95% CD4, about 90% CD8).

TCRdb reanalysed the 5' RACE reads using MiXCR and keeps one entry per CDR3 protein. The sample comprises 170,000 or so distinct CDR3 sequences, 6.2% of which are singletons, and 2.9% rests with the top ten. The sample here was CD4+ T cells sorted from PBMCs, taken on the day of the first yellow fever vaccination. The chain uses TRBV5-1 and TRBJ2-1; either TRBD1 or TRBD2 may supply D (6 bases each). This clonotype originated in a man aged 18 to 35 who received the YFV17D yellow fever vaccine. The chain's CDR3 is CASRGGGASSYNEQFF. For the CDR3, the DNA is TGCGCCAGCAGGGGGGGCGGGGCAAGCTCCTACAATGAGCAGTTCTTC.